The next 3 T cell receptor beta chains were all read from a single sample in a study of radiotherapy plus CTLA-4 blockade in lung cancer. TCRdb's table, derived via immunoSEQ multiplex PCR, lists solely in-frame clones and lacks some. The table lists 56,000 or so clones, less than 80% of them singletons, with 16% in the top ten. The sequenced sample was peripheral blood, obtained from a patient treated with radiotherapy plus ipilimumab. These receptors all come from a human donor with non-small cell lung cancer who had a complete response to radiotherapy plus ipilimumab.

The CDR3 loop is CASRLTGMYTEAFF. The CDR3 nucleotides are TGTGCCAGCAGATTGACAGGGATGTACACTGAAGCTTTCTTT. This chain connects TRBV11-2 to TRBJ1-1; 7 positions agree with TRBD1. The CDR3 spans 14 residues. The germline CDR1 and CDR2 sequences are SGHAT and FQNNGV. With V trimmed by 6 bases and J by 3 bases, 7 bases remained unmatched. The full variable domain, its missing parts supplied by reference TRBV11-2 and TRBJ1-1, is EAGVAQSPRYKIIEKRQSVAFWCNPISGHATLYWYQQILGQGPKLLIQFQNNGVVDDSQLPKDRFSAERLKGVDSTLKIQPAKLEDSAVYLCASRLTGMYTEAFFGQGTRLTVV.

This clone was recorded only once. The chain recombines TRBV12-5 with TRBJ1-5; D is uncertain. Germline CDR1 and CDR2: LGHNT and FRNRAP. The CDR3 runs to 12 residues. V shed 8 bases and J shed 4 bases, with 9 bases lying between them. This CDR3 is CASTHGNQPQHF. CDR3 sequence (DNA): TGTGCTAGTACACACGGGAATCAGCCCCAGCATTTT. Full variable domain (outside the CDR3, taken from reference TRBV12-5 and TRBJ1-5): DARVTQTPRHKVTEMGQEVTMRCQPILGHNTVFWYRQTMMQGLELLAYFRNRAPLDDSGMPKDRFSAEMPDATLATLKIQPSEPRDSAVYFCASTHGNQPQHFGDGTRLSIL.

The chain recombines TRBV6-5 with TRBJ1-1, with D unclear. V lost 2 bases and J lost 0, with 4 bases in between. Germline CDR1 is MNHEY and CDR2 is SVGAGI. The CDR3 runs to 13 residues. The DNA for the CDR3 is TGTGCCAGCAGTTACAAGCTGAACACTGAAGCTTTCTTT. It is translated as CASSYKLNTEAFF.